The source of this T cell receptor (beta chain) is a study of cytomegalovirus exposure and HLA in healthy donors. Germline-derived CDR1 and CDR2 are SEHNR and FQNEAQ (reference sequence). The CDR3 is made up of 13 amino acids. Trimming pared 5 bases from V and 2 bases from J, leaving 9 bases between. Study results and caveats: A list of roughly 180 TCR beta chains associated with cytomegalovirus was given. HLA allele associations emerged for about 18,000 TCR beta sequences in a later analysis, at 0.05 false discovery rate. Most TCR sequences were rare, but some public TCRs occurred in many donors.

The table lists this clone with a few counts. Its antigen is not identified. The same CDR3 can be traced to other DNA sequences in this sample. PCR involved 60 Vbeta and 13 Jbeta primers. Libraries were prepared by immunoSEQ multiplex PCR; TCRdb keeps only in-frame clonotypes and omits some of them. Found here are 100,000 to 150,000 clones, 83% of them singletons; the top ten hold roughly 1.2%. The V and J genes are TRBV7-9 and TRBJ1-2; a possible D gene is TRBD1 (6 bases). The origin of this receptor is a girl aged 2 to 9 in good health and CMV-seronegative. The sequenced sample consisted of PBMCs. The CDR3 region is CASSDRTNYGYTF. Here the CDR3 DNA reads TGTGCCAGCAGCGACAGGACAAACTATGGCTACACCTTC.